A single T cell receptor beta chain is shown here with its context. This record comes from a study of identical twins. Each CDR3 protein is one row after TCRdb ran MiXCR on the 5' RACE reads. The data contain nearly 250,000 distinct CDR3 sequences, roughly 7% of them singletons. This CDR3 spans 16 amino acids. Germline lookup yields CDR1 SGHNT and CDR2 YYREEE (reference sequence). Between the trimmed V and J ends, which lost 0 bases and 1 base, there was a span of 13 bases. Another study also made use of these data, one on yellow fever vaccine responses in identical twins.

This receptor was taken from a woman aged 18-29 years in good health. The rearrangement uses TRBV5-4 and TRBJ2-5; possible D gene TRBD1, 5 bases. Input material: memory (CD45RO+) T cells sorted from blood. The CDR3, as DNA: TGTGCCAGCAGCTTGGTAGGCAGGGCCCGCCAAGAGACCCAGTACTTC. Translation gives CASSLVGRARQETQYF.